These 31 T cell receptor beta chains originate from one sample sequenced in a study of T cell repertoires in cytomegalovirus infection (dated by TCRdb to between 2018 and 2020). TCRdb names Illumina HiSeq 1500 as the instrument used. Starting from the raw public reads, TCRdb applied fastp trimming at Q25, assembled clones with MiXCR and retained in-frame beta chains. Rows with a matching CDR3 protein are joined into one entry that keeps the most common DNA and genes. Recorded for this sample are roughly 300,000 distinct CDR3 sequences; more than 8% of them occurred a single time. The ten most abundant clones make up 3.5% to 4.5% of the sample. The sequencing sample was made of PBMCs. The origin of the receptors is a human donor in good health (CMV status not recorded). Some clones in this sample may be carry-over from other donors' samples.

The chain has TRBV19 and TRBJ2-1, with 12 bases lining up with TRBD2. CDR1 and CDR2 (germline): LNHDA, SQIVND (reference sequence). The CDR3 loop spans 16 amino acids. The V and J ends lost 3 bases and 9 bases, in that order; junction bases with no gene match: 9. CDR3 in amino acids: CASSIPLAGGPGEQFF. CDR3 sequence (DNA): TGTGCCAGTAGTATCCCCCTAGCGGGAGGGCCCGGTGAGCAGTTCTTC. Looking up the rest from reference TRBV19 and TRBJ2-1 gives the full variable domain: DGGITQSPKYLFRKEGQNVTLSCEQNLNHDAMYWYRQDPGQGLRLIYYSQIVNDFQKGDIAEGYSVSREKKESFPLTVTSAQKNPTAFYLCASSIPLAGGPGEQFFGPGTRLTVL.

The chain is built from TRBV6-2 or TRBV6-3 and TRBJ2-1; TRBD2 matches at 11 bases. The CDR3 has 16 residues. The germline CDR1 and CDR2 sequences are MNHEY and SVGEGT. V lost 4 bases and J lost 4; bases outside the gene matches: 6. CDR3 protein: CASSSPGLAVYNEQFF. The CDR3 bases are TGTGCCAGCAGTTCCCCGGGACTAGCGGTATACAATGAGCAGTTCTTC.

This clonotype was seen ten or more times. The chain combines TRBV10-3 with TRBJ1-2, with TRBD1 as a possible D gene (6 bases). The CDR3 consists of 14 residues. Deletions cut 2 bases from V and 4 bases from J, with 11 bases between. CDR1 is ENHRY, CDR2 SYGVKD, per germline. CDR3 sequence (DNA): TGTGCCATCAGTGAGGACGGAGGGGGCTATGGCTACACCTTC. This codes for CAISEDGGGYGYTF.

The chain recombines TRBV10-3 with TRBJ2-2; D perhaps matches TRBD1 (5 bases). The CDR3 loop spans 14 amino acids. Germline V gives CDR1 ENHRY, CDR2 SYGVKD. V was shortened by 6 bases and J by 3 bases, with 11 bases between the two germline ends. Here the CDR3 reads CAISGRADTGELFF. The CDR3 region has the DNA TGTGCCATCAGCGGCAGGGCCGACACCGGGGAGCTGTTTTTT.

This clonotype has at least ten counts. The chain joins TRBV19 to TRBJ2-3; TRBD1 is a possible D gene (7 bases). The CDR3 runs 15 residues. From germline, CDR1 is LNHDA and CDR2 SQIVND (reference sequence). The V end was cut by 9 bases, the J end by 2 bases, with 18 bases between. In DNA form, the CDR3 reads TGTGCCAGCTCCAGGGGGGCGATTCACACAGATACGCAGTATTTT. The encoded protein is CASSRGAIHTDTQYF.

The rearrangement links TRBV19 to TRBJ2-3, with D possibly TRBD2 on 5 matching bases. The germline CDR1 and CDR2 sequences are LNHDA and SQIVND (reference sequence). The CDR3 is 13 amino acids. V was cut by 4 bases and J by 4 bases, with 9 bases left in between. The CDR3 DNA reads TGTGCCAGTAGTAATAGAGCGGCAGATACGCAGTATTTT. It translates to CASSNRAADTQYF.

This clonotype was counted ten times or more. The V call is TRBV5-4, the J call TRBJ2-7; TRBD2 matches 12 bases. Trimming removed 3 bases from V and 5 bases from J; junction bases left unmatched: 9. From germline, CDR1 is SGHNT and CDR2 YYREEE (reference sequence). This CDR3 comprises 16 residues. CDR3 region: CASSSSSGRGLNEQYF. The CDR3 coding sequence is TGTGCCAGCAGCTCTTCTAGCGGGAGGGGTTTGAACGAGCAGTACTTC.

This clonotype was observed a handful of times. The genes are TRBV15 and TRBJ2-1; 10 positions match TRBD2. Germline values: CDR1 LNHNV, CDR2 YYDKDF (reference sequence). This CDR3 spans 15 amino acids. V lost 3 bases to trimming and J lost 2 bases; unmatched junction nucleotides: 1. For the CDR3, the DNA is TGTGCCACCAGCAGCCTAGCGGGGGCCTACAATGAGCAGTTCTTC. Translated: CATSSLAGAYNEQFF.

This sequence joins TRBV5-6 and TRBJ2-3, with 8 nucleotides matching TRBD2. CDR1 is SGHDT and CDR2 is YYEEEE in the germline V gene. The CDR3 loop spans 15 amino acids. Losses at the gene ends were 3 bases for V and 2 bases for J; bases not matched to a gene: 5. The CDR3 DNA follows: TGTGCCAGCAGCTCCTGGACTAGCTACACAGATACGCAGTATTTT. As protein: CASSSWTSYTDTQYF. Complete variable domain (other parts from reference TRBV5-6 and TRBJ2-3): DAGVTQSPTHLIKTRGQQVTLRCSPKSGHDTVSWYQQALGQGPQFIFQYYEEEERQRGNFPDRFSGHQFPNYSSELNVNALLLGDSALYLCASSSWTSYTDTQYFGPGTRLTVL.

This clonotype was counted a few times. This rearrangement joins TRBV20-1 to TRBJ1-1, with a possible D match to TRBD1 (5 bases). CDR1 and CDR2 (germline): DFQATT, SNEGSKA (reference sequence). The CDR3 has 12 amino acids. V was cut by 5 bases and J by 4 bases, with 11 bases left in between. In DNA form, the CDR3 reads TGCAGTGCTTCCCAGGGTCTCACTGAAGCTTTCTTT. Protein product: CSASQGLTEAFF.

This clonotype was seen only a few times. The rearrangement uses TRBV18 and TRBJ2-6; either TRBD1 or TRBD2 may fit D (5 bases each). V was cut by 3 bases and J by 2 bases, with 11 bases left in between. This CDR3 has 16 residues. Germline CDR1 reads KGHSH; CDR2 reads LQKENI. As DNA, the CDR3 is TGTGCCAGCTCACCTACGGGGCCCCCTGGGGCCAACGTCCTGACTTTC. It is translated as CASSPTGPPGANVLTF.

This clonotype showed up just a few times. The gene calls are TRBV20-1 and TRBJ1-6; D call uncertain. The CDR3 is 13 residues long. Germline values: CDR1 DFQATT, CDR2 SNEGSKA (reference sequence). V was pared by 0 bases and J by 5 bases, with 5 bases between. Here the CDR3 reads CSARDRHNSPLHF. CDR3 DNA sequence: TGCAGTGCTAGAGATAGACATAATTCACCCCTCCACTTT.

This clonotype was counted ten times or more. The chain combines TRBV11-3 with TRBJ2-1; 9 nucleotides agree with TRBD2. The CDR3 sequence is 16 residues long. J gave up 7 bases and V 5 bases, and 12 bases lay outside the gene matches. Germline lookup yields CDR1 SGHNT and CDR2 YENEEA. The CDR3 sequence is CASSRTGTSSSNEQFF. DNA of the CDR3: TGTGCCAGCAGCAGAACCGGGACTAGCTCCTCGAATGAGCAGTTCTTC.

Many counts were recorded for this clonotype. The chain uses TRBV15 and TRBJ1-5; the D gene is possibly TRBD1 (5 bases). Germline V CDR1 and CDR2: LNHNV, YYDKDF (reference sequence). The CDR3 consists of 17 residues. V shed 0 bases and J shed 4 bases, with 16 bases lying between them. CDR3 sequence (DNA): TGTGCCACCAGCAGAGATCGGCCGGCCACAGGAAATCAGCCCCAGCATTTT. This encodes CATSRDRPATGNQPQHF.

This clonotype was seen ten or more times. The V gene is TRBV6-2 or TRBV6-3, the J gene TRBJ2-3; D gene uncertain. This CDR3 comprises 14 residues. CDR1 and CDR2 from the germline V gene are MNHEY and SVGEGT. Trimming removed 2 bases from V and 2 bases from J, with 8 bases in between. The CDR3 region has the DNA TGTGCCAGCAGTTACACCCGGACCACAGATACGCAGTATTTT. Translated, it gives CASSYTRTTDTQYF.

This clonotype has more than one count but fewer than ten. The chain couples TRBV9 to TRBJ2-1; the D gene is possibly TRBD2 (6 bases). Trimming removed 0 bases at V and 4 bases at J, with 14 bases between. The CDR3 spans 16 residues. The germline V gene has CDR1 SGDLS and CDR2 YYNGEE. The CDR3 region is CASSVEMTRSYNEQFF. For the CDR3, the DNA is TGTGCCAGCAGCGTAGAGATGACTAGGTCGTACAATGAGCAGTTCTTC.

The table lists this clonotype with a few counts. The chain carries TRBV2 and TRBJ2-4; TRBD2 matches 7 bases. V lost 5 bases and J lost 0; bases outside the gene matches: 4. The CDR3 is 15 residues long. Per the germline V gene, CDR1 is SNHLY and CDR2 is FYNNEI. CDR3 sequence (DNA): TGTGCCAGCAGTATGGCGGGGGTAGCCAAAAACATTCAGTACTTC. It is translated as CASSMAGVAKNIQYF.

This clonotype has only a few counts. This chain links TRBV14 with TRBJ2-1; tentatively, D is TRBD1 (5 bases). Germline V lookup: CDR1 SGHDN, CDR2 FVKESK. This CDR3 region has 14 residues. The V gene lost 2 bases and the J gene lost 8 bases, with 13 bases spanning the gap. CDR3 nucleotides: TGTGCCAGCAGCCAAACCCAGGGCCAGTATGAGCAGTTCTTC. Encoded protein: CASSQTQGQYEQFF.

This clonotype was observed a few times. The rearrangement joins TRBV24-1 to TRBJ1-2, with 7 bases identical to TRBD1. Germline CDR1 is KGHDR and CDR2 is SFDVKD. The CDR3 consists of 16 residues. V lost 4 bases, J lost 6 bases, and 13 bases stayed unmatched. CDR3 region: CATSDHGTDLRDGYTF. CDR3 sequence (DNA): TGTGCCACCAGTGACCATGGGACAGATCTACGAGATGGCTACACCTTC.

This sequence joins TRBV3-1 and TRBJ2-5, with 10 bases that match TRBD2. The CDR3 loop spans 16 amino acids. The V gene end was trimmed by 4 bases and the J gene end by 0 bases; junction bases not matched to a gene: 5. The germline gives CDR1 LGHDT, CDR2 YNNKEL (reference sequence). This CDR3 is CASSPGLAANQETQYF. CDR3 bases: TGTGCCAGCAGCCCCGGACTAGCGGCGAACCAAGAGACCCAGTACTTC.

This clonotype was counted many times. The V gene is TRBV4-1, the J gene TRBJ2-4; no clear D. Trimming removed 1 base at V and 1 base at J, with 8 bases between. The CDR3 extends over 15 amino acids. CDR1 and CDR2 (germline): MGHRA, YSYEKL. Written as DNA, the CDR3 is TGCGCCAGCAGCCAAGTCGCAGAGGCCAAAAACATTCAGTACTTC. Translated, it gives CASSQVAEAKNIQYF.

This clonotype showed up many times. DNA of the CDR3: TGTGCCAGCAGCTCGGGACTAGCGGGGCCAGATACGCAGTATTTT. Amino acids: CASSSGLAGPDTQYF. The gene calls are TRBV7-2 and TRBJ2-3; 13 bases are shared with TRBD2. The CDR3 is made up of 15 amino acids. After removal of 4 bases from V and 4 bases from J, the junction contained 2 bases not matched to a gene. The germline V gene has CDR1 SGHTA and CDR2 FQGNSA. Complete variable domain (other parts from reference TRBV7-2 and TRBJ2-3): GAGVSQSPSNKVTEKGKDVELRCDPISGHTALYWYRQSLGQGLEFLIYFQGNSAPDKSGLPSDRFSAERTGGSVSTLTIQRTQQEDSAVYLCASSSGLAGPDTQYFGPGTRLTVL.

This chain links TRBV11-2 with TRBJ2-1; D remains unclear. With 5 bases removed from V and 15 bases from J, the gap between germline ends came to 20 bases. The CDR3 is 13 amino acids. The germline CDR1 and CDR2 sequences are SGHAT and FQNNGV. In DNA form, the CDR3 reads TGTGCCAGCAGCAGTCCACCGGGCTCAGCTGCGTTCTTC. Translating gives CASSSPPGSAAFF.

In its sample, this clonotype was seen a few times. This chain links TRBV7-6 with TRBJ2-5, with TRBD1 matching 8 bases. The trim removed 1 base at V and 5 bases at J, leaving 9 bases unmatched. Germline CDR1 and CDR2: SGHVS and FNYEAQ. The CDR3 has 16 amino acids. The chain's CDR3 is CASSLGRAGGAETQYF. In DNA form, the CDR3 reads TGTGCCAGCAGCTTAGGCAGGGCAGGGGGCGCGGAGACCCAGTACTTC.

This clonotype was detected many times. CDR3 DNA sequence: TGTGCCATCAGTGCCGCAGGTAGTCAAGAGACCCAGTACTTC. Its translation is CAISAAGSQETQYF. This chain uses TRBV10-3 with TRBJ2-5, with D unresolved. The ends were cut back, 4 bases at V and 2 bases at J, with 11 bases in the middle. Germline V lookup: CDR1 ENHRY, CDR2 SYGVKD. This CDR3 is built from 14 residues.

This clonotype was recorded a few times. The chain combines TRBV12-3 or TRBV12-4 with TRBJ2-7, with 7 bases fitting TRBD1. The CDR3 contains 15 residues. Trimming removed 6 bases from V and 0 bases from J; junction bases left unmatched: 8. The CDR3 sequence: CASRGTVRSSYEQYF. Written as DNA, the CDR3 is TGTGCCAGCAGGGGGACAGTCCGAAGCTCCTACGAGCAGTACTTC.

This clonotype was recorded many times. The chain is built from TRBV11-2 and TRBJ2-5; 7 bases match TRBD1. V trimming: 3 bases; J trimming: 2 bases; junction bases outside the gene matches: 6. Germline V lookup: CDR1 SGHAT, CDR2 FQNNGV. This CDR3 spans 15 amino acids. This CDR3 is CASSLKTGIQETQYF. The DNA for the CDR3 is TGTGCCAGCAGCTTGAAGACAGGGATACAAGAGACCCAGTACTTC.

J is TRBJ1-4 and V is TRBV28, with D perhaps matching TRBD1 (5 bases). The CDR3 runs 15 residues. The germline gives CDR1 MDHEN, CDR2 SYDVKM. Trimming left V 3 bases short and J 10 bases short, with 18 bases between. CDR3 sequence (DNA): TGTGCCAGCAGTTTTGTGAGGGGCGGGAGGGGAAAACTGTTTTTT. Amino acid sequence: CASSFVRGGRGKLFF. Full variable domain (remainder filled in from reference TRBV28 and TRBJ1-4): DVKVTQSSRYLVKRTGEKVFLECVQDMDHENMFWYRQDPGLGLRLIYFSYDVKMKEKGDIPEGYSVSREKKERFSLILESASTNQTSMYLCASSFVRGGRGKLFFGSGTQLSVL.

This clonotype was detected ten times or more. DNA of the CDR3: TGTGCCAGCAGCTTAGCGGGGACACGGAACTATGGCTACACCTTC. Translating it yields CASSLAGTRNYGYTF. The rearrangement joins TRBV7-8 to TRBJ1-2, with a weak D call TRBD1 (6 bases). CDR1 is SGHVS and CDR2 is FQNEAQ in the germline V gene. This CDR3 has 15 residues. V shed 0 bases and J shed 2 bases, with 10 bases lying between them.

The chain has TRBV20-1 and TRBJ2-1; D not certain. CDR1 and CDR2 (germline): DFQATT, SNEGSKA (reference sequence). V was cut by 0 bases and J by 10 bases, with 13 bases left in between. The CDR3 contains 13 residues. CDR3 sequence reads: CSARDSGRREQFF. CDR3 sequence (DNA): TGCAGTGCTAGAGATTCAGGCAGGCGGGAGCAGTTCTTC.

V is TRBV7-2 and J is TRBJ2-7, with 12 bases matching TRBD2. Germline V gives CDR1 SGHTA, CDR2 FQGNSA. The CDR3 covers 18 residues. J gave up 6 bases and V 5 bases, and 17 bases lay outside the gene matches. The CDR3 here is CASSLDVTSSGRGREQYF. The CDR3 nucleotides are TGTGCCAGCAGCCTTGACGTCACTTCTAGCGGGAGGGGGCGCGAGCAGTACTTC.